The present TCR beta chain was sequenced within a study of cytotoxic CD8 clonotypes in ibrutinib-treated CLL. Study findings and constraints: An increase in clonality occurred at ibrutinib response, followed by a return toward baseline at progression.

A note on this clone: Antigen: not known.

Depth targeted 1 in 200,000 to 1 in 1 million T cells, averaging roughly 9.3x coverage per clonotype. TCRdb keeps only in-frame clones here, not all; method: immunoSEQ multiplex PCR. This table holds 150,000 to 200,000 clones, roughly 72% found once. Germline assignment: CDR1 MNHEY and CDR2 SVGAGI. Trimming left V 6 bases short and J 2 bases short, with 13 bases between. The CDR3 runs to 15 residues. The sample consisted of PBMCs, taken after 24 months of ibrutinib treatment. The TCR comes from a human donor with chronic lymphocytic leukemia. The rearrangement uses TRBV6-5 and TRBJ1-4; TRBD1 might be the D (6 bases). In DNA, the CDR3 is TGTGCCAGCAGACAGGGCCTTTCCACTAATGAAAAACTGTTTTTT. Translated: CASRQGLSTNEKLFF.